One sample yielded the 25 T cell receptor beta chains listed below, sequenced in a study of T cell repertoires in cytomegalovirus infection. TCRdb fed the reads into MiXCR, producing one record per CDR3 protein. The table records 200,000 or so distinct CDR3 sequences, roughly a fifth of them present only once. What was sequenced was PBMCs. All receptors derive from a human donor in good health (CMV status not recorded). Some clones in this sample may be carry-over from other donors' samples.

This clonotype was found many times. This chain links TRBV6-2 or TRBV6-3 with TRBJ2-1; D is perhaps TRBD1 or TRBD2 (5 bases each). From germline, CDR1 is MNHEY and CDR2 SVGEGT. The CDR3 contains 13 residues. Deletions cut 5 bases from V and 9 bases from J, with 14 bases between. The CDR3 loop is CASSPSQRGEQFF. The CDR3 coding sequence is TGTGCCAGCAGTCCCTCCCAGAGGGGTGAGCAGTTCTTC.

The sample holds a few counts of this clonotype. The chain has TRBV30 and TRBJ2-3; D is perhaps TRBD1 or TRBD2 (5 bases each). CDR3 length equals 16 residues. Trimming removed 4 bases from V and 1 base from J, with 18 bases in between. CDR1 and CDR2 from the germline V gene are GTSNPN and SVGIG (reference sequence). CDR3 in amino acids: CAWTDLRDRRTDTQYF. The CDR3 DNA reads TGTGCCTGGACCGACCTCCGGGACCGACGCACAGATACGCAGTATTTT.

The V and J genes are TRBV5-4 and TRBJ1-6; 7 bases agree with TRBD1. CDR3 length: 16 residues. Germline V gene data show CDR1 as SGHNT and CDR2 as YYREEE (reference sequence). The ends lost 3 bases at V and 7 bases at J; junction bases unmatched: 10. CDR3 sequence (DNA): TGTGCCAGCAGCTCGGCGGGACAGCGTCCGAATTCACCCCTCCACTTT. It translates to CASSSAGQRPNSPLHF.

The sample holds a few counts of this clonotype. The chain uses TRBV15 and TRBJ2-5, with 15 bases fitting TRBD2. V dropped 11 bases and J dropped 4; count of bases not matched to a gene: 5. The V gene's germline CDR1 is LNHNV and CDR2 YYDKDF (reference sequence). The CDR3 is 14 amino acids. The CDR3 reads CASGLAGGGETQYF. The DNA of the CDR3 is TGTGCCTCGGGACTAGCGGGGGGCGGAGAGACCCAGTACTTC.

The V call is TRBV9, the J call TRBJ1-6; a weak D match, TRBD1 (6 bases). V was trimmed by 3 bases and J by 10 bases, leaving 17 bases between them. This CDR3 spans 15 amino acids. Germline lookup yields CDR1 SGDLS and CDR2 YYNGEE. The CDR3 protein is CASSASGESGSPLHF. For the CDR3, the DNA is TGTGCCAGCAGCGCGTCAGGGGAATCGGGATCACCCCTCCACTTT.

CDR3 region: CASSSLAGYYNEQFF. The CDR3, as DNA: TGTGCCAGCAGTTCATTAGCGGGATATTACAATGAGCAGTTCTTC. The chain carries TRBV28 and TRBJ2-1, with 8 bases matching TRBD2. The V segment lost 4 bases and the J segment 4 bases; nucleotides outside the gene matches: 6. Germline V gives CDR1 MDHEN, CDR2 SYDVKM. The CDR3 extends over 15 amino acids.

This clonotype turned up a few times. The CDR3 region is CASSLLYQPQHF. CDR3 DNA sequence: TGTGCCAGCAGCTTACTCTATCAGCCCCAGCATTTT. This chain joins TRBV7-2 and TRBJ1-5; D call uncertain. The CDR3 is made up of 12 amino acids. Germline V gene lookup returns CDR1 SGHTA and CDR2 FQGNSA. The germline V and J ends were trimmed by 2 bases and 5 bases, with 4 bases remaining between them.

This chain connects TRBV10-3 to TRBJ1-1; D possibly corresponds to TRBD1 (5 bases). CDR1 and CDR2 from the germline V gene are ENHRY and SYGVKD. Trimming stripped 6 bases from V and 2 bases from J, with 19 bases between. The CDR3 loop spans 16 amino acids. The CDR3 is CAISALPGTANTEAFF. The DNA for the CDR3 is TGTGCCATCAGCGCCTTACCCGGGACGGCAAACACTGAAGCTTTCTTT.

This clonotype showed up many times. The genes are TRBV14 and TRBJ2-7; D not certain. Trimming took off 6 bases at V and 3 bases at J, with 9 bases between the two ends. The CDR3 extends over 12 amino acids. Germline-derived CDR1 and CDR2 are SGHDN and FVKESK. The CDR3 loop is CASRQTGYEQYF. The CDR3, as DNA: TGTGCCAGCAGACAGACTGGCTACGAGCAGTACTTC. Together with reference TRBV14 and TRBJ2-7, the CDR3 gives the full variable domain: EAGVTQFPSHSVIEKGQTVTLRCDPISGHDNLYWYRRVMGKEIKFLLHFVKESKQDESGMPNNRFLAERTGGTYSTLKVQPAELEDSGVYFCASRQTGYEQYFGPGTRLTVT.

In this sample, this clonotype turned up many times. The CDR3 protein is CASSLGLSETQYF. The CDR3 bases are TGTGCCAGCAGCTTAGGGTTATCCGAGACCCAGTACTTC. This chain uses TRBV7-2 with TRBJ2-5; no definite D call. The CDR3 is 13 amino acids. Looked up from germline, CDR1 is SGHTA and CDR2 is FQGNSA. The V and J ends lost 1 base and 5 bases respectively, with 8 bases between them. Using reference TRBV7-2 and TRBJ2-5 for the parts outside the CDR3, the full variable domain is GAGVSQSPSNKVTEKGKDVELRCDPISGHTALYWYRQSLGQGLEFLIYFQGNSAPDKSGLPSDRFSAERTGGSVSTLTIQRTQQEDSAVYLCASSLGLSETQYFGPGTRLLVL.

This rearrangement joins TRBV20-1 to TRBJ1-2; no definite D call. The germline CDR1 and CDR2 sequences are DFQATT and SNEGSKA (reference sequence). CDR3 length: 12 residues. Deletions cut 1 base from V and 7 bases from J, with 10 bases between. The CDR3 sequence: CSARAGFGGYTF. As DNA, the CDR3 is TGCAGTGCTAGAGCGGGATTCGGTGGCTACACCTTC.

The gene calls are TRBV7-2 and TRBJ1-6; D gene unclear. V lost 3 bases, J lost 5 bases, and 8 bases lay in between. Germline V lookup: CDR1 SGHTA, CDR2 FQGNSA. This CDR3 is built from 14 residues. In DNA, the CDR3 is TGTGCCAGCAGCTTGGGCCCCAATAATTCACCCCTCCACTTT. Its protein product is CASSLGPNNSPLHF.

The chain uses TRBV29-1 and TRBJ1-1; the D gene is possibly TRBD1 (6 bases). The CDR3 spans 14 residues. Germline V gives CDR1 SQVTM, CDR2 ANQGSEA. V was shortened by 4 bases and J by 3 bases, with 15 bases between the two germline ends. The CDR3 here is CSVGPQGRDTEAFF. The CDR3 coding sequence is TGCAGCGTTGGGCCCCAGGGGAGGGACACTGAAGCTTTCTTT.

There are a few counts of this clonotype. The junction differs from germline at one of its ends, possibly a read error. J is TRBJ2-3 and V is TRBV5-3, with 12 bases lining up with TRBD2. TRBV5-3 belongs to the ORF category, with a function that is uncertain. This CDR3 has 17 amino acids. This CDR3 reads CASSLDPSGGAADTQYF. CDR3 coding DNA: TGTGCCAGCAGCTTGGATCCTAGCGGGGGGGCGGCAGATACGCAGTATTTT.

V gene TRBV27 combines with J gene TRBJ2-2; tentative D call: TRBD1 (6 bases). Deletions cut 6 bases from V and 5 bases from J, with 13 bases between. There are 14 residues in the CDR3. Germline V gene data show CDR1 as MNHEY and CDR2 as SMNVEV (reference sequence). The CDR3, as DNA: TGTGCCAGCAGCGCCACGCAGGGGACCGGGGAGCTGTTTTTT. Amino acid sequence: CASSATQGTGELFF.

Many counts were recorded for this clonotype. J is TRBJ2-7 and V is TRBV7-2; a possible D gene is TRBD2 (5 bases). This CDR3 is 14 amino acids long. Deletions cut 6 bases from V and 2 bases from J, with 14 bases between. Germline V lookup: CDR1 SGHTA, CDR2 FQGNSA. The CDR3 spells CASSEATGAYEQYF. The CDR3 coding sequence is TGTGCCAGCAGTGAGGCTACCGGGGCCTACGAGCAGTACTTC.

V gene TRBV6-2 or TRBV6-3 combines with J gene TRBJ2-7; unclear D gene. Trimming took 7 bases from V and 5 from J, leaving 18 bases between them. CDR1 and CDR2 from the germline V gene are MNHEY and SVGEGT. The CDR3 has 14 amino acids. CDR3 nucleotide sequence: TGTGCCAGCAACCAGCCGGGTAGGGCCCACGAGCAGTACTTC. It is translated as CASNQPGRAHEQYF.

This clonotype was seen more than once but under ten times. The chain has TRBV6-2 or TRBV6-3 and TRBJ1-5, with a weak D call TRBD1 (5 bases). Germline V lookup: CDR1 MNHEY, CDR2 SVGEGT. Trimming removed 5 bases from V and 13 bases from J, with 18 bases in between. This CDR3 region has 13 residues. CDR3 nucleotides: TGTGCCAGCAGTCCCCGGGGGAGTGGGTCACAGCATTTT. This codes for CASSPRGSGSQHF.

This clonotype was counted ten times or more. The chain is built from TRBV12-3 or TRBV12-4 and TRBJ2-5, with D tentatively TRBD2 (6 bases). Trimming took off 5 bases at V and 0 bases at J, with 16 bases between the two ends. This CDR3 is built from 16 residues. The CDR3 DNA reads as TGTGCCAGCAGTCCCTTCGCGGGGACGTACCAAGAGACCCAGTACTTC. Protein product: CASSPFAGTYQETQYF.

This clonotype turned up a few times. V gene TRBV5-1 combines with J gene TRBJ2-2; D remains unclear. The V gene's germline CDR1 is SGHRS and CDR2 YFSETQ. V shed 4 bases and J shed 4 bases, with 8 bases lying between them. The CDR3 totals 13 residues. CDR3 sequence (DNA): TGCGCCAGCAGCCCGGGCCCCACCGGGGAGCTGTTTTTT. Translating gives CASSPGPTGELFF. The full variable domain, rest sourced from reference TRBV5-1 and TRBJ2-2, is KAGVTQTPRYLIKTRGQQVTLSCSPISGHRSVSWYQQTPGQGLQFLFEYFSETQRNKGNFPGRFSGRQFSNSRSEMNVSTLELGDSALYLCASSPGPTGELFFGEGSRLTVL.

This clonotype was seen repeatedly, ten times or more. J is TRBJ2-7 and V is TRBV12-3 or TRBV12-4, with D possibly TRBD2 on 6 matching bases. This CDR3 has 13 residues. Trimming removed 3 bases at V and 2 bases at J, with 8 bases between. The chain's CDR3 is CASSFSGAYEQYF. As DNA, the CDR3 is TGTGCCAGCAGTTTTTCGGGAGCCTACGAGCAGTACTTC.

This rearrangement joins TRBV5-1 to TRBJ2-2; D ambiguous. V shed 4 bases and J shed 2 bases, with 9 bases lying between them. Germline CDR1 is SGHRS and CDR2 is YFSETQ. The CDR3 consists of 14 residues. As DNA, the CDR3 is TGCGCCAGCAGCCCTGACATAAACACCGGGGAGCTGTTTTTT. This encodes CASSPDINTGELFF.

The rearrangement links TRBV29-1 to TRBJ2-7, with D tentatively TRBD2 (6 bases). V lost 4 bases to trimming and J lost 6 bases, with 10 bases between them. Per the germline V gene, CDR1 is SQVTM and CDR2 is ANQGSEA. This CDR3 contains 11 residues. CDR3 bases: TGCAGCGTTGGGAGGGAGCCCGAGCAGTACTTC. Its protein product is CSVGREPEQYF.

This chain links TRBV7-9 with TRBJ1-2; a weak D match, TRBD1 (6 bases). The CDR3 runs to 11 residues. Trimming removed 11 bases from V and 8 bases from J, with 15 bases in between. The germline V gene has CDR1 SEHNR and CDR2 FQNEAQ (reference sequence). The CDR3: CALEGERGYTF. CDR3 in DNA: TGTGCCTTGGAGGGGGAGAGAGGCTACACCTTC.

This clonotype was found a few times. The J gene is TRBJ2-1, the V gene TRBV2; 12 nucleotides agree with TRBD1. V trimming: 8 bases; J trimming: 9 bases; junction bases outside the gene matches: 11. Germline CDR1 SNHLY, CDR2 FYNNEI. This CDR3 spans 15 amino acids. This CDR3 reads CASGGTGGSKREQFF. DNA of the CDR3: TGTGCCAGCGGAGGGACAGGGGGCAGCAAGCGTGAGCAGTTCTTC.